The next 8 T cell receptor beta chains were all read from a single sample in a study of cytomegalovirus exposure and HLA in healthy donors. The PCR made use of 60 Vbeta and 13 Jbeta primers. The protocol was immunoSEQ multiplex PCR, while the TCRdb copy is restricted to in-frame clones and leaves out a portion. The sample holds approximately 150,000 clones, more than 60% seen once. The sample consisted of PBMCs. Receptors originate from a human donor in good health.

The chain links TRBV28 to TRBJ2-1; D call uncertain. There are 14 residues in the CDR3. Per germline, CDR1 MDHEN and CDR2 SYDVKM. V was cut by 6 bases and J by 5 bases, with 14 bases left in between. In DNA form, the CDR3 reads TGTGCCAGCAGCCTAATATCTGAGGACAATGAGCAGTTCTTC. This translates into CASSLISEDNEQFF.

This rearrangement joins TRBV5-6 to TRBJ2-7; D remains ambiguous. The CDR3 sequence is 12 residues long. Trimming cost V 0 bases and J 4 bases, with 5 bases left between them. The germline gives CDR1 SGHDT, CDR2 YYEEEE. The CDR3 region has the DNA TGTGCCAGCAGCTTGGACAGATACGAGCAGTACTTC. Translated: CASSLDRYEQYF.

This clone was recorded only once. The chain's CDR3 is CASSFGRGIGEAFF. The DNA of the CDR3 is TGTGCCAGCAGTTTTGGCAGGGGGATAGGAGAAGCTTTCTTT. The J gene is TRBJ1-1, the V gene TRBV27, with 7 bases that match TRBD1. There are 14 residues in the CDR3. Germline V gene sequence: CDR1 MNHEY, CDR2 SMNVEV (reference sequence). The J segment lost 8 bases and the V segment lost 3 bases, leaving 9 bases of the junction unmatched.

The CDR3 loop reads CASSPRTGVGEQYF. The CDR3 region has the DNA TGTGCCAGCAGCCCGAGGACAGGGGTTGGCGAGCAGTACTTC. The chain is built from TRBV7-3 and TRBJ2-7; 9 positions match TRBD1. CDR3 length: 14 amino acids. Trimming cost V 5 bases and J 6 bases; bases outside gene matches: 8. Per the germline V gene, CDR1 is SGHTA and CDR2 is FQGTGA.

This sequence joins TRBV5-1 and TRBJ2-1, with a tentative D call TRBD2 (7 bases). The CDR3 is 13 amino acids. V was pared by 0 bases and J by 9 bases, with 10 bases between. Per the germline V gene, CDR1 is SGHRS and CDR2 is YFSETQ. The CDR3 loop reads CASSLEGGGEQFF. As DNA, the CDR3 is TGCGCCAGCAGCTTGGAAGGGGGGGGTGAGCAGTTCTTC. The full variable domain, in which reference TRBV5-1 and TRBJ2-1 provide the parts outside the CDR3, is KAGVTQTPRYLIKTRGQQVTLSCSPISGHRSVSWYQQTPGQGLQFLFEYFSETQRNKGNFPGRFSGRQFSNSRSEMNVSTLELGDSALYLCASSLEGGGEQFFGPGTRLTVL.

This sequence joins TRBV7-9 and TRBJ2-2; no reliable D call. Per the germline V gene, CDR1 is SEHNR and CDR2 is FQNEAQ (reference sequence). Trimming cost V 2 bases and J 7 bases, with 5 bases left between them. CDR3 length: 12 residues. CDR3 residues: CASSLPSGELFF. For the CDR3, the DNA is TGTGCCAGCAGCTTACCGAGCGGGGAGCTGTTTTTT.

The rearrangement links TRBV2 to TRBJ1-1; D gene uncertain. The V end was cut by 1 base, the J end by 1 base, with 10 bases between. This CDR3 spans 15 amino acids. Germline CDR1 and CDR2: SNHLY and FYNNEI. The CDR3 coding sequence is TGTGCCAGCAGTGAAGGGGCACCACCGAACACTGAAGCTTTCTTT. Translating it yields CASSEGAPPNTEAFF.

Concerning this clone itself: Within the sample, other DNA sequences also encode this same CDR3. This chain uses TRBV9 with TRBJ1-1, with 9 bases fitting TRBD1. Per germline, CDR1 SGDLS and CDR2 YYNGEE. V was pared by 4 bases and J by 4 bases, with 8 bases of the junction left unmatched. This CDR3 region has 15 residues. CDR3 in amino acids: CASSKGQGEGTEAFF. In DNA, the CDR3 is TGTGCCAGCAGCAAGGGACAGGGTGAAGGCACTGAAGCTTTCTTT. Combining the CDR3 with reference TRBV9 and TRBJ1-1 gives the whole variable domain DSGVTQTPKHLITATGQRVTLRCSPRSGDLSVYWYQQSLDQGLQFLIQYYNGEERAKGNILERFSAQQFPDLHSELNLSSLELGDSALYFCASSKGQGEGTEAFFGQGTRLTVV.